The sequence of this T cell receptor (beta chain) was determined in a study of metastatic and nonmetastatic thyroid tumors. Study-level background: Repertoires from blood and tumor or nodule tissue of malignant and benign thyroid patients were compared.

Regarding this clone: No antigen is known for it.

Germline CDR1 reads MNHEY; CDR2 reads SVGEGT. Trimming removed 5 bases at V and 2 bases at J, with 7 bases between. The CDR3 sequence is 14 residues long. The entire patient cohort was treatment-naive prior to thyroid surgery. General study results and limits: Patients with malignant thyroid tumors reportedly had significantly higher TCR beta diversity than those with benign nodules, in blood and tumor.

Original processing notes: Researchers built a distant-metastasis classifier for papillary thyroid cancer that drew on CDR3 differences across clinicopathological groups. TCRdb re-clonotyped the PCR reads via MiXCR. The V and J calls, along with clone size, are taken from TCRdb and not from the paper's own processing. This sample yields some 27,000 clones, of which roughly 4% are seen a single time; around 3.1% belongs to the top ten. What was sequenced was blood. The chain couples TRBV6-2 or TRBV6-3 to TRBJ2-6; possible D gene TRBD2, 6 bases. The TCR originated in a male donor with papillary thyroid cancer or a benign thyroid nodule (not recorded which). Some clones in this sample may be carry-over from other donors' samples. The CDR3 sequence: CASSREPGANVLTF. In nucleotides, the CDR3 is TGTGCCAGCAGTCGGGAGCCTGGGGCCAACGTCCTGACTTTC.